These 27 T cell receptor beta chains came from one sample sequenced in a study of T cells in Graves' hyperthyroidism and ophthalmopathy. Regions amplified from RNA transcripts were the TCR beta CDR3 regions. The HTBI primer set served for first-round RT-PCR of the TCR CDR3. TCRdb itself ran the multiplex PCR reads through MiXCR, one entry per CDR3 protein. Of about 620,000 distinct CDR3 sequences listed, roughly 15% are singletons. The material sequenced was blood. All receptors derive from a woman younger than 45 with Graves' hyperthyroidism.

This clonotype has at least ten counts. The rearrangement links TRBV20-1 to TRBJ2-7; D perhaps matches TRBD2 (6 bases). Germline V gives CDR1 DFQATT, CDR2 SNEGSKA (reference sequence). V dropped 6 bases and J dropped 0 bases, with 18 bases sitting between them. The CDR3 spans 15 residues. CDR3 in DNA: TGCAGTGCCCCGAGAATAGCGGCAAACTCCTACGAGCAGTACTTC. Its protein is CSAPRIAANSYEQYF.

The V and J genes are TRBV4-1 and TRBJ2-7; 8 bases line up with TRBD2. The V gene end was trimmed by 4 bases and the J gene end by 4 bases; junction bases not matched to a gene: 6. Germline V gene data show CDR1 as MGHRA and CDR2 as YSYEKL. The CDR3 extends over 14 amino acids. CDR3 residues: CASSPGVAGYEQYF. In DNA, the CDR3 is TGCGCCAGCAGCCCCGGGGTAGCGGGGTACGAGCAGTACTTC.

V and J are TRBV19 and TRBJ2-3; 12 bases align to TRBD2. CDR3 length equals 17 residues. V dropped 4 bases and J dropped 2; count of bases not matched to a gene: 7. The germline V gene encodes CDR1 LNHDA and CDR2 SQIVND (reference sequence). This CDR3 is CASSNPGTSGSTDTQYF. The CDR3 coding sequence is TGTGCCAGTAGTAACCCGGGGACTAGCGGGTCCACAGATACGCAGTATTTT. Complete variable domain (other parts from reference TRBV19 and TRBJ2-3): DGGITQSPKYLFRKEGQNVTLSCEQNLNHDAMYWYRQDPGQGLRLIYYSQIVNDFQKGDIAEGYSVSREKKESFPLTVTSAQKNPTAFYLCASSNPGTSGSTDTQYFGPGTRLTVL.

The rearrangement links TRBV20-1 to TRBJ2-7; TRBD2 aligns across 8 bases. The CDR3 contains 15 residues. V was pared by 0 bases and J by 5 bases, with 9 bases of the junction left unmatched. CDR1 and CDR2 (germline): DFQATT, SNEGSKA (reference sequence). The CDR3 DNA follows: TGCAGTGCTAGAGATCGAGTCGGGGGGGGCCACGAGCAGTACTTC. It yields the protein CSARDRVGGGHEQYF.

This clonotype was counted between two and nine times. CDR3 amino acids: CASSPGPAANEKLFF. DNA for the CDR3: TGTGCCAGCAGCCCGGGCCCCGCGGCTAATGAAAAACTGTTTTTT. The chain links TRBV13 to TRBJ1-4; D remains unclear. Per germline, CDR1 PRHDT and CDR2 FYEKMQ (reference sequence). This CDR3 has 15 residues. Trimming removed 5 bases from V and 3 bases from J, with 13 bases in between. Full variable domain (outside the CDR3, taken from reference TRBV13 and TRBJ1-4): AAGVIQSPRHLIKEKRETATLKCYPIPRHDTVYWYQQGPGQDPQFLISFYEKMQSDKGSIPDRFSAQQFSDYHSELNMSSLELGDSALYFCASSPGPAANEKLFFGSGTQLSVL.

This clonotype appeared many times. The rearrangement uses TRBV20-1 and TRBJ1-4; D perhaps matches TRBD1 (5 bases). Germline V CDR1 and CDR2: DFQATT, SNEGSKA (reference sequence). This CDR3 is 14 amino acids long. V lost 3 bases to trimming and J lost 8 bases, with 16 bases between them. For the CDR3, the DNA is TGCAGTGCTAGCGCCTCGGGGCAACGGGAAAAACTGTTTTTT. Protein product: CSASASGQREKLFF.

The table lists this clonotype with many counts. The V call is TRBV5-5, the J call TRBJ2-1; 12 nucleotides line up with TRBD2. V trimming: 4 bases; J trimming: 7 bases; junction bases outside the gene matches: 12. Germline CDR1 SGHKS, CDR2 YYEKEE (reference sequence). This CDR3 comprises 17 residues. Here the CDR3 DNA reads TGTGCCAGCAGCATCAGGACTAGCGGGACAATAGGAAATGAGCAGTTCTTC. Protein product: CASSIRTSGTIGNEQFF.

This clonotype was counted ten times or more. The chain combines TRBV7-2 with TRBJ2-1; maybe TRBD2 (5 bases). The germline V gene has CDR1 SGHTA and CDR2 FQGNSA. V lost 5 bases, J lost 5 bases, and 10 bases lay in between. CDR3 length: 13 residues. This CDR3 is CASSAGPNNEQFF. The CDR3, as DNA: TGTGCCAGCAGCGCGGGTCCCAACAATGAGCAGTTCTTC.

This clonotype was detected many times. This sequence joins TRBV20-1 and TRBJ1-5; no definite D call. Germline V gene sequence: CDR1 DFQATT, CDR2 SNEGSKA (reference sequence). The CDR3 runs 15 residues. V was shortened by 6 bases and J by 3 bases, with 18 bases between the two germline ends. In nucleotides, the CDR3 is TGCAGTGCCCGACCGTCAGGCCGCACCAATCAGCCCCAGCATTTT. Translating gives CSARPSGRTNQPQHF.

This sequence joins TRBV27 and TRBJ2-7, with D tentatively TRBD1 or TRBD2 (5 bases each). This CDR3 is built from 14 residues. Germline assignment: CDR1 MNHEY and CDR2 SMNVEV (reference sequence). Trimming took off 6 bases at V and 6 bases at J, with 18 bases between the two ends. CDR3 in amino acids: CASSLASGTCEQYF. CDR3 sequence (DNA): TGTGCCAGCAGCTTAGCCTCCGGGACCTGCGAGCAGTACTTC.

This clonotype was counted at least ten times. The chain joins TRBV5-1 to TRBJ1-2; D is unresolved. Between the trimmed V and J ends, which lost 2 bases and 6 bases, there was a span of 11 bases. Germline CDR1 is SGHRS and CDR2 is YFSETQ. The length of the CDR3 is 13 residues. CDR3 in DNA: TGCGCCAGCAGCTTACGGCAGGAGAATGGCTACACCTTC. Translated: CASSLRQENGYTF.

This clonotype has ten or more counts. The gene calls are TRBV5-1 and TRBJ1-4, with 11 bases fitting TRBD1. The CDR3 is 15 amino acids. With 3 bases clipped from V and 7 bases from J, the junction kept 5 bases outside the gene matches. CDR1 is SGHRS, CDR2 YFSETQ, per germline. The CDR3 region has the DNA TGCGCCAGCAGCTCCTCCGGGACAGGGGGTGAAAAACTGTTTTTT. Translation: CASSSSGTGGEKLFF.

As concerns this clonotype: Possible read error: a much larger clone is one base away. The chain employs TRBV14 and TRBJ2-7; D unclear. This CDR3 has 11 residues. V was cut by 3 bases and J by 3 bases, with 3 bases left in between. Germline V CDR1 and CDR2: SGHDN, FVKESK. Here the CDR3 reads CASSHYYEQYF. Written as DNA, the CDR3 is TGTGCCAGCAGCCACTACTACGAGCAGTACTTC.

This clonotype was found a few times. The gene calls are TRBV7-3 and TRBJ2-7; no clear D gene. The CDR3 covers 13 residues. Germline loops: CDR1 SGHTA, CDR2 FQGTGA. The V gene lost 4 bases and the J gene lost 6 bases, with 13 bases spanning the gap. The CDR3 DNA reads TGTGCCAGCAGCTCGCTTAGTAGAACCGAGCAGTACTTC. This sequence encodes CASSSLSRTEQYF.

This clonotype was counted between two and nine times. The DNA of the CDR3 is TGTGCCAGCAGCGGGGGACAGGGGCGTCCTGGAAACACCATATATTTT. Translation gives CASSGGQGRPGNTIYF. The chain couples TRBV9 to TRBJ1-3, with 10 bases aligning to TRBD1. Losses at the gene ends were 3 bases for V and 2 bases for J; bases not matched to a gene: 5. Germline V gene data show CDR1 as SGDLS and CDR2 as YYNGEE. This CDR3 contains 16 residues.

This clonotype was picked up many times. The chain links TRBV12-3 or TRBV12-4 to TRBJ2-2; 8 bases agree with TRBD2. The length of the CDR3 is 17 residues. Losses at the gene ends were 6 bases for V and 8 bases for J; bases not matched to a gene: 17. CDR3 nucleotides: TGTGCCAGCAGCCCGTTTCTTTCAGCGGGAGTAGGGGGGGAGCTGTTTTTT. Its protein is CASSPFLSAGVGGELFF.

This clonotype turned up a few times. The chain links TRBV6-1 to TRBJ2-7; TRBD2 matches 9 bases. Germline V gene sequence: CDR1 MNHNS, CDR2 SASEGT. Losses at the gene ends were 1 base for V and 4 bases for J; bases not matched to a gene: 5. The CDR3 contains 15 residues. CDR3 nucleotide sequence: TGTGCCAGCAGTGAAGGGGCTAGCGGGAATTACGAGCAGTACTTC. It codes for CASSEGASGNYEQYF.

This clonotype was detected only once. The chain is built from TRBV6-2 or TRBV6-3 and TRBJ2-2; D gene uncertain. With 4 bases removed from V and 3 bases from J, the gap between germline ends came to 12 bases. The CDR3 spans 15 residues. Germline CDR1 and CDR2: MNHEY and SVGEGT. CDR3 nucleotide sequence: TGTGCCAGCAGTTGGCTAAGGGCGGACACCGGGGAGCTGTTTTTT. It yields the protein CASSWLRADTGELFF.

This rearrangement joins TRBV10-3 to TRBJ1-1, with TRBD1 matching over 10 bases. This CDR3 is built from 13 residues. V shed 4 bases and J 7 bases; nucleotides not matched to a gene: 3. The germline V gene has CDR1 ENHRY and CDR2 SYGVKD. The CDR3 is CAISAGTGDEAFF. CDR3 in DNA: TGTGCCATCAGTGCTGGGACAGGGGATGAAGCTTTCTTT.

This clonotype has at least ten counts. This rearrangement joins TRBV7-8 to TRBJ1-2; 7 nucleotides agree with TRBD1. Trimming took 5 bases from V and 4 from J; bases not matched to a gene: 16. The length of the CDR3 is 17 residues. CDR1 SGHVS and CDR2 FQNEAQ come from the germline V gene. Here the CDR3 DNA reads TGTGCCAGCAGCCTCGGGGGAGGGGGCGCTGGAATCTATGGCTACACCTTC. Translation gives CASSLGGGGAGIYGYTF. Looking up the rest from reference TRBV7-8 and TRBJ1-2 gives the full variable domain: GAGVSQSPRYKVAKRGQDVALRCDPISGHVSLFWYQQALGQGPEFLTYFQNEAQLDKSGLPSDRFFAERPEGSVSTLKIQRTQQEDSAVYLCASSLGGGGAGIYGYTFGSGTRLTVV.

This clonotype was seen many times. The chain has TRBV5-5 and TRBJ2-5, with D possibly matching TRBD1 (5 bases). V shed 2 bases and J shed 3 bases, with 14 bases lying between them. The CDR3 covers 15 residues. CDR1 and CDR2 (germline): SGHKS, YYEKEE (reference sequence). CDR3 DNA sequence: TGTGCCAGCAGCTTAAAGGGGCAAGTGGAAGAGACCCAGTACTTC. It specifies CASSLKGQVEETQYF. Looking up the rest from reference TRBV5-5 and TRBJ2-5 gives the full variable domain: DAGVTQSPTHLIKTRGQQVTLRCSPISGHKSVSWYQQVLGQGPQFIFQYYEKEERGRGNFPDRFSARQFPNYSSELNVNALLLGDSALYLCASSLKGQVEETQYFGPGTRLLVL.

The chain employs TRBV28 and TRBJ2-1, with D unclear. The germline V gene has CDR1 MDHEN and CDR2 SYDVKM. V dropped 5 bases and J dropped 0 bases, with 14 bases sitting between them. The CDR3 loop spans 16 amino acids. The CDR3 DNA sequence: TGTGCCAGCAGTACCCGACTCCAACGCTCCTACAATGAGCAGTTCTTC. The encoded protein is CASSTRLQRSYNEQFF.

The chain uses TRBV5-8 and TRBJ2-3; 8 bases agree with TRBD2. Looked up from germline, CDR1 is SGHTS and CDR2 is YDEGEE. The CDR3 runs to 17 residues. Unmatched junction bases numbered 14, after V lost 3 bases and J lost 5 bases. The CDR3 protein is CASSWGGTSGTGDTQYF. The CDR3, as DNA: TGTGCCAGCAGCTGGGGGGGTACTAGCGGAACTGGAGATACGCAGTATTTT.

This clonotype was seen repeatedly, ten times or more. The rearrangement joins TRBV28 to TRBJ2-1, with D possibly TRBD2 on 6 matching bases. The CDR3 covers 15 residues. Germline lookup yields CDR1 MDHEN and CDR2 SYDVKM. V was cut by 7 bases and J by 4 bases, with 17 bases left in between. The CDR3 reads CASIPPAGRYNEQFF. Written as DNA, the CDR3 is TGTGCCAGCATTCCACCGGCGGGAAGATACAATGAGCAGTTCTTC.

The chain carries TRBV7-9 and TRBJ2-2, with 9 bases that match TRBD2. Germline CDR1 and CDR2: SEHNR and FQNEAQ (reference sequence). This CDR3 is 16 amino acids long. V lost 1 base, J lost 5 bases, and 5 bases stayed unmatched. The DNA of the CDR3 is TGTGCCAGCAGCTTAGGACTAGCGGAGTATACCGGGGAGCTGTTTTTT. Encoded protein: CASSLGLAEYTGELFF.

This clonotype was counted at least ten times. The V and J genes are TRBV20-1 and TRBJ1-6; 8 positions match TRBD1. In germline, CDR1 is DFQATT, CDR2 SNEGSKA (reference sequence). This CDR3 comprises 16 residues. V was clipped by 4 bases and J by 9 bases; unmatched bases: 14. The CDR3 DNA reads TGCAGTGCTAAAGAGGGACCGACAGGGGAAAGTTCACCCCTCCACTTT. Amino acids: CSAKEGPTGESSPLHF.

This clonotype was seen many times. This chain connects TRBV3-1 to TRBJ2-5, with 10 bases identical to TRBD2. There are 14 residues in the CDR3. Germline assignment: CDR1 LGHDT and CDR2 YNNKEL (reference sequence). Trimming took 1 base from V and 5 from J; bases not matched to a gene: 1. The CDR3 sequence is CASSQVTSGETQYF. In DNA, the CDR3 is TGTGCCAGCAGCCAAGTGACTAGCGGGGAGACCCAGTACTTC.